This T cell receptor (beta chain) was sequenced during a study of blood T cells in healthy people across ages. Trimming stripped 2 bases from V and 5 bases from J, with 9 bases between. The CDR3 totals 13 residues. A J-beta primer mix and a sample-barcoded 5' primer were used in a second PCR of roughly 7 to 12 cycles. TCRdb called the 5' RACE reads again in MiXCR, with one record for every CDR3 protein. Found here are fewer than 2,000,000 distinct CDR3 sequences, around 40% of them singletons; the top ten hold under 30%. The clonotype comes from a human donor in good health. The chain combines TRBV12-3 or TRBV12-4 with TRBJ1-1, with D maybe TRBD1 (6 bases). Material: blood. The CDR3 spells CASSLRTETEAFF. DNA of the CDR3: TGTGCCAGCAGTTTAAGGACAGAGACTGAAGCTTTCTTT.